This entry describes one T cell receptor beta chain. TCR beta CDR3 sequences were amplified from RNA transcripts. HTBI primers were employed in a first-round RT-PCR of the TCR CDR3. TCRdb reanalysed the multiplex PCR reads using MiXCR and keeps one entry per CDR3 protein. This sample has about 640,000 distinct CDR3 sequences, with about 20% found just once. These data originate in a study of T cells in Graves' hyperthyroidism and ophthalmopathy. For the study at large: Pretreatment peripheral blood was obtained at initial diagnosis.

The germline V gene has CDR1 MDHEN and CDR2 SYDVKM. V trimming: 2 bases; J trimming: 6 bases; junction bases outside the gene matches: 2. The CDR3 is 13 residues long. The V gene is TRBV28, the J gene TRBJ1-1, with 8 bases aligning to TRBD1. The sequenced material came from blood. The clonotype originates from a man under 40 with Graves' ophthalmopathy. CDR3 region: CASSLRTGSEAFF. CDR3 DNA: TGTGCCAGCAGTTTACGGACAGGGTCTGAAGCTTTCTTT.